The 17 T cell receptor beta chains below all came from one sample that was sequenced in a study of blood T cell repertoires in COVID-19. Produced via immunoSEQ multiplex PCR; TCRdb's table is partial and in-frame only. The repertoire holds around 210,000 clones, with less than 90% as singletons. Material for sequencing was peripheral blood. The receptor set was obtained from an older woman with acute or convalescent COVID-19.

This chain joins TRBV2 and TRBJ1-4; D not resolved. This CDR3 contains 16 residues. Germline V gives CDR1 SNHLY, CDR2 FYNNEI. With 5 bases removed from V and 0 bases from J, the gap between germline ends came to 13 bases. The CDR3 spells CASSRESLATNEKLFF. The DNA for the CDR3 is TGTGCCAGCAGTCGAGAATCATTGGCAACTAATGAAAAACTGTTTTTT.

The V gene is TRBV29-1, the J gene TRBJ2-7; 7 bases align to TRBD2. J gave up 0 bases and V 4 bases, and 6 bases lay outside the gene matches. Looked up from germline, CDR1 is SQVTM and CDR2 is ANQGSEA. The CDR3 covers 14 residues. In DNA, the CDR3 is TGCAGCGTTGGATACGGGGGGAGCTCCTACGAGCAGTACTTC. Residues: CSVGYGGSSYEQYF.

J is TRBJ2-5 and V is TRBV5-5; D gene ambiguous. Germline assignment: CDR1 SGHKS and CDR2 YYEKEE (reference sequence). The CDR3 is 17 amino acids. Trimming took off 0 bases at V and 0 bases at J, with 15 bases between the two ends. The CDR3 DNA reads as TGTGCCAGCAGCTTGGATCCCTTGACTTCGTACCAAGAGACCCAGTACTTC. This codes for CASSLDPLTSYQETQYF.

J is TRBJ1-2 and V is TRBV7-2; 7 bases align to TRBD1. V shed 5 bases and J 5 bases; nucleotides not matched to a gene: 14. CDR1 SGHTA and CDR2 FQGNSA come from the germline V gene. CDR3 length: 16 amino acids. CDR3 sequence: CASSQRSGTASYGYTF. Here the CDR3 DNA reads TGTGCCAGCAGCCAGAGGTCCGGGACAGCCTCGTATGGCTACACCTTC.

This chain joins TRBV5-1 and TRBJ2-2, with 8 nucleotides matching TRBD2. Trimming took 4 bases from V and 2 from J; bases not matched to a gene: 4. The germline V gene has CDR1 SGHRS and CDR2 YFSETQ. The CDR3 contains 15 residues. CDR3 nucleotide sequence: TGCGCCAGCAGCCCCATAGCGGGAAACACCGGGGAGCTGTTTTTT. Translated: CASSPIAGNTGELFF.

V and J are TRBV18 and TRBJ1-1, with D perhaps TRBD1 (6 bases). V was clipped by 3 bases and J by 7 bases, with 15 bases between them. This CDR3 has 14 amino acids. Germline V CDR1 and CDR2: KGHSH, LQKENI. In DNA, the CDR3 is TGTGCCAGCTCACCTCAAGGGGGTATCGGTGAAGCTTTCTTT. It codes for CASSPQGGIGEAFF.

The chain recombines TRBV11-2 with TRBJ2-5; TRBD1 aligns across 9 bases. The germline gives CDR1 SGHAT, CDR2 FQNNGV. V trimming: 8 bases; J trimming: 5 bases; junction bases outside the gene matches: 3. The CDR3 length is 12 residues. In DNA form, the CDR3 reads TGTGCCAGCGGACAGGGGTCCGAGACCCAGTACTTC. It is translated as CASGQGSETQYF.

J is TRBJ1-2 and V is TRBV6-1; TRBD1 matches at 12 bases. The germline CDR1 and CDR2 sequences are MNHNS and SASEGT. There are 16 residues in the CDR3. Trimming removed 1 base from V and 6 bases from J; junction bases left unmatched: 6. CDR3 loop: CASSEVPGQGADGYTF. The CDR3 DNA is TGTGCCAGCAGTGAAGTGCCGGGACAGGGGGCTGATGGCTACACCTTC.

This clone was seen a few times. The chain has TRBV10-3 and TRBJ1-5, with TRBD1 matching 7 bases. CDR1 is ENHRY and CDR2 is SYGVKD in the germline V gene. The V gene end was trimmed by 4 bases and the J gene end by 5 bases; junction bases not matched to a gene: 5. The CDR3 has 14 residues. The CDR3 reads CAISARQGDQPQHF. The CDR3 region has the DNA TGTGCCATCAGTGCCAGACAGGGAGATCAGCCCCAGCATTTT.

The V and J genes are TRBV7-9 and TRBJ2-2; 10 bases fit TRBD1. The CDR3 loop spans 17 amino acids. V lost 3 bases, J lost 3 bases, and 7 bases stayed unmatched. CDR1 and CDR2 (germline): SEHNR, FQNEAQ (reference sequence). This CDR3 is CASSFRTGGPDTGELFF. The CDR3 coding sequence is TGTGCCAGCAGCTTCCGGACAGGGGGGCCGGACACCGGGGAGCTGTTTTTT.

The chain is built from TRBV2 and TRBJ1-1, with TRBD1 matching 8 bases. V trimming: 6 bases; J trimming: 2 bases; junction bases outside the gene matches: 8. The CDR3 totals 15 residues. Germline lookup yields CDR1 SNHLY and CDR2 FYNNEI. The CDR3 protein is CASRGTGGSNTEAFF. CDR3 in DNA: TGTGCCAGCAGAGGAACAGGGGGTTCAAACACTGAAGCTTTCTTT.

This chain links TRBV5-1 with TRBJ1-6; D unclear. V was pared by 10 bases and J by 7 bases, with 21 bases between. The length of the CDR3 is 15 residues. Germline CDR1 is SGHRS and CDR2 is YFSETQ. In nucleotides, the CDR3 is TGCGCCTCAAGCTCGGGCACCGGGGAGAATTCACCCCTCCACTTT. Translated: CASSSGTGENSPLHF.

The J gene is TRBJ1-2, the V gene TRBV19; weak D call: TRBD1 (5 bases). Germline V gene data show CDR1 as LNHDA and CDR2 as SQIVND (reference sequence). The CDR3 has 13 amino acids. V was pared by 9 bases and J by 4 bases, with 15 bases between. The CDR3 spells CASEPGRAYGYTF. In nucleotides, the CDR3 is TGTGCCAGCGAACCGGGCAGGGCCTATGGCTACACCTTC.

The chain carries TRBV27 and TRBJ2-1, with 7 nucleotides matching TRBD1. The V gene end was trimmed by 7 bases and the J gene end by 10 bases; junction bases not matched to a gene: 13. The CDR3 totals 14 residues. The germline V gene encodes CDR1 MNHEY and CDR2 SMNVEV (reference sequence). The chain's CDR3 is CASNPRGLVGEQFF. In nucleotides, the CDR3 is TGTGCCAGCAACCCAAGGGGGCTAGTCGGAGAGCAGTTCTTC.

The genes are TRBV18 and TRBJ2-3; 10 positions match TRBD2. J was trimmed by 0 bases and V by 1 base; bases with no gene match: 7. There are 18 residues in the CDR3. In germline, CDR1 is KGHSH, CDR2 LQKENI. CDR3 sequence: CASSPRLAGATSTDTQYF. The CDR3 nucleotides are TGTGCCAGCTCACCACGGCTAGCGGGGGCGACTAGCACAGATACGCAGTATTTT.

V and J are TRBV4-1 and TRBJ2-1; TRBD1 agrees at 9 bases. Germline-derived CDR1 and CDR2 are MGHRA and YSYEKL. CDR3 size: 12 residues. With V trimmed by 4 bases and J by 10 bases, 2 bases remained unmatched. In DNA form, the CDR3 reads TGCGCCAGCAGCCGTGGGACAGGGGAGCAGTTCTTC. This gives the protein CASSRGTGEQFF.

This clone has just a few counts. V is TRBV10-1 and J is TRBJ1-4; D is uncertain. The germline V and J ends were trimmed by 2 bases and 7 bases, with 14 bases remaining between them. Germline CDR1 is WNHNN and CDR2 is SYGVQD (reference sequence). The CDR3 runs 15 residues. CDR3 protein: CASSEGSGGAEKLFF. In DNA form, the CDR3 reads TGCGCCAGCAGTGAGGGCAGCGGCGGTGCTGAAAAACTGTTTTTT.